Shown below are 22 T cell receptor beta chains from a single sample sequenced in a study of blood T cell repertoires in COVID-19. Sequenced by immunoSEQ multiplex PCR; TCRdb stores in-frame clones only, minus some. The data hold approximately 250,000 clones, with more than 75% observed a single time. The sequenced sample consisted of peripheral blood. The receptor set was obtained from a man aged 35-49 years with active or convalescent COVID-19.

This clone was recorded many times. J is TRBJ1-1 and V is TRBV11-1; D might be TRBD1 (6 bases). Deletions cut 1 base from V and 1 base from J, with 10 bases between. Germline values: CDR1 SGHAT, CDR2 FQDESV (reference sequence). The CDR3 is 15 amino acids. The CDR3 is CASSLERGANTEAFF. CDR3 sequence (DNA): TGTGCCAGCAGCTTAGAACGGGGGGCGAACACTGAAGCTTTCTTT.

CDR3 in DNA: TGTGCCAGCAGTGATGGCCGCGGGTCGGAGACCCAGTACTTC. Translated, it gives CASSDGRGSETQYF. V usage is TRBV2 and J usage is TRBJ2-5; perhaps TRBD2 as D (5 bases). V gave up 3 bases and J gave up 5 bases, with 13 bases separating them. Germline V lookup: CDR1 SNHLY, CDR2 FYNNEI. The CDR3 sequence is 14 residues long.

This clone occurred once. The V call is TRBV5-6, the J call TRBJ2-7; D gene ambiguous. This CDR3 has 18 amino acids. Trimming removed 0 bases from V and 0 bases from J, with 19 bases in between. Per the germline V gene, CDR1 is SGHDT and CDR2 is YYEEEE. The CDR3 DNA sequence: TGTGCCAGCAGCTTGGGGTTAACGGGTCGAGGCTACTCCTACGAGCAGTACTTC. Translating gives CASSLGLTGRGYSYEQYF.

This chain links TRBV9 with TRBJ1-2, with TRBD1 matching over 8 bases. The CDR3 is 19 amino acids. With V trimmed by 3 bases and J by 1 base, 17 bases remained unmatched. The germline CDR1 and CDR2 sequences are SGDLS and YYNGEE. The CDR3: CASSEGRGTGREGNYGYTF. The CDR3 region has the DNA TGTGCCAGCAGCGAGGGTAGAGGGACAGGCAGGGAGGGTAACTATGGCTACACCTTC.

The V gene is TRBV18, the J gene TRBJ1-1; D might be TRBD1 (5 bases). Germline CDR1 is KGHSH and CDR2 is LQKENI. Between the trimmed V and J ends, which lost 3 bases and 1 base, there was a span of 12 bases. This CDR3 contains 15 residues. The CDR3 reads CASSPRQITNTEAFF. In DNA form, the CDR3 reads TGTGCCAGCTCACCTAGACAGATTACGAACACTGAAGCTTTCTTT.

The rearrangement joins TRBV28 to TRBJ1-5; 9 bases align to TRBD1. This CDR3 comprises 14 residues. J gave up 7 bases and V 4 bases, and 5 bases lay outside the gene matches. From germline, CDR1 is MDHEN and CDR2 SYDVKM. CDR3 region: CASSYRGLRQPQHF. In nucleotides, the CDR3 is TGTGCCAGCAGTTACAGGGGGCTAAGGCAGCCCCAGCATTTT.

This CDR3 is CAWGEGAAYEQYF. DNA for the CDR3: TGTGCCTGGGGGGAGGGCGCGGCCTACGAGCAGTACTTC. The rearrangement uses TRBV30 and TRBJ2-7, with TRBD2 matching over 7 bases. The V gene's germline CDR1 is GTSNPN and CDR2 SVGIG (reference sequence). The V gene end was trimmed by 5 bases and the J gene end by 2 bases; junction bases not matched to a gene: 6. This CDR3 contains 13 residues.

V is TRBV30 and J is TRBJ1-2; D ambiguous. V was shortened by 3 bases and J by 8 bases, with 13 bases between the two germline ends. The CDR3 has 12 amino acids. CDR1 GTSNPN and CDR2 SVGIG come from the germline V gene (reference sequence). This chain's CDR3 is CAWRSGSFGYTF. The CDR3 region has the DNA TGTGCCTGGAGGTCGGGGAGTTTCGGCTACACCTTC. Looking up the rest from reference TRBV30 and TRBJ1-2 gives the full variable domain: SQTIHQWPATLVQPVGSPLSLECTVEGTSNPNLYWYRQAAGRGLQLLFYSVGIGQISSEVPQNLSASRPQDRQFILSSKKLLLSDSGFYLCAWRSGSFGYTFGSGTRLTVV.

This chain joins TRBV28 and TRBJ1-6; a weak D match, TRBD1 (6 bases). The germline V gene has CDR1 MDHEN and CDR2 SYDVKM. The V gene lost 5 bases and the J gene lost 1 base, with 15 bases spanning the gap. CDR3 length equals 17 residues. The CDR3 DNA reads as TGTGCCAGCAGTGGGGCGGGGGCGCGGTCCTATAATTCACCCCTCCACTTT. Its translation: CASSGAGARSYNSPLHF.

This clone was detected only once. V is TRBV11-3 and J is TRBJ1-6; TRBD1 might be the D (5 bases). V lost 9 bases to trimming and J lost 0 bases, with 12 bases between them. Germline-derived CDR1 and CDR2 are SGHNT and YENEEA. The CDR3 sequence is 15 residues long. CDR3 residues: CARTRGCSYNSPLHF. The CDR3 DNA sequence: TGTGCCAGGACACGGGGGTGCTCCTATAATTCACCCCTCCACTTT.

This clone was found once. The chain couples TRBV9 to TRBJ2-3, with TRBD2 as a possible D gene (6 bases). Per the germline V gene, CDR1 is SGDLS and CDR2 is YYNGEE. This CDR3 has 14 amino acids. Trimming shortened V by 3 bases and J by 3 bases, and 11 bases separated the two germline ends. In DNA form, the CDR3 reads TGTGCCAGCAGCGGCGGGGCCCCAACAGATACGCAGTATTTT. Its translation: CASSGGAPTDTQYF.

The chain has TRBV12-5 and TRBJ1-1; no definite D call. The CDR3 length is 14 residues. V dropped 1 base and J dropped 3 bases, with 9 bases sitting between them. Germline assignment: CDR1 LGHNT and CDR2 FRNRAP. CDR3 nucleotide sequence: TGTGCTAGTGGTTTGGGGGGAGGTCACACTGAAGCTTTCTTT. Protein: CASGLGGGHTEAFF.

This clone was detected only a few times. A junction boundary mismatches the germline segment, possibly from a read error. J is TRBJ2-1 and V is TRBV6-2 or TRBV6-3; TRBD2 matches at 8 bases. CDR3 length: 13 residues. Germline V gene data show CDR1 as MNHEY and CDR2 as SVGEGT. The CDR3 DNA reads TGTGCCAGCAGTTACAGATCGGGCGGGGGGTACGTCTTC. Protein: CASSYRSGGGYVF.

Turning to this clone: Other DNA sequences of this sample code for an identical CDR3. In DNA, the CDR3 is TGTGCCAGCAGCCTTACAGGGAACACTGAAGCTTTCTTT. This sequence encodes CASSLTGNTEAFF. The rearrangement links TRBV28 to TRBJ1-1, with TRBD1 as a possible D gene (5 bases). Germline V gives CDR1 MDHEN, CDR2 SYDVKM. The CDR3 spans 13 residues. V shed 6 bases and J shed 1 base, with 9 bases lying between them.

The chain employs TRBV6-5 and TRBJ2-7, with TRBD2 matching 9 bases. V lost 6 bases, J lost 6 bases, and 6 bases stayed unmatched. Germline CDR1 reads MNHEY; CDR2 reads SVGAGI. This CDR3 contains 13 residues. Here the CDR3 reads CASRGVAGAEQYF. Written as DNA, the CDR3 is TGTGCCAGCAGGGGGGTAGCGGGAGCCGAGCAGTACTTC.

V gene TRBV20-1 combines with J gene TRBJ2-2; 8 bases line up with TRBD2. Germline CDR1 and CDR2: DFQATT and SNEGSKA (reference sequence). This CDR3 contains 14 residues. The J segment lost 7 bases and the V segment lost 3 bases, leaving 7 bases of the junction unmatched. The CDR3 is CSASASGLRGELFF. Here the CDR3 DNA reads TGCAGTGCTAGTGCTAGCGGGCTTCGCGGGGAGCTGTTTTTT.

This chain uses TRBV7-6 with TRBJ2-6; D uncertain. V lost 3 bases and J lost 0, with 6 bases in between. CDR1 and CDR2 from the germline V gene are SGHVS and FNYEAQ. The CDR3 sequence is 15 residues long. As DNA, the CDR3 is TGTGCCAGCAGCTTGGGCCACTCTGGGGCCAACGTCCTGACTTTC. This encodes CASSLGHSGANVLTF.

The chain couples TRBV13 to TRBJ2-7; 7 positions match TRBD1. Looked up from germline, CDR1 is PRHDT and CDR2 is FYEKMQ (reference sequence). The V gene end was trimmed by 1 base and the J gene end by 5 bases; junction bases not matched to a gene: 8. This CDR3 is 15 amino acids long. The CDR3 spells CASSLAATGLHEQYF. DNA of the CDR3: TGTGCCAGCAGCTTAGCTGCGACAGGGCTCCACGAGCAGTACTTC.

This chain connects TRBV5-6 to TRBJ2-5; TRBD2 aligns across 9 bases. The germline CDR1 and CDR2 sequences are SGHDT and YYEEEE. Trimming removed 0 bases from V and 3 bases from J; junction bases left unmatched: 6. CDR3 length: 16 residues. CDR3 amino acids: CASSLGVAGAKETQYF. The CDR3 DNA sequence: TGTGCCAGCAGCTTGGGTGTAGCGGGGGCCAAAGAGACCCAGTACTTC.

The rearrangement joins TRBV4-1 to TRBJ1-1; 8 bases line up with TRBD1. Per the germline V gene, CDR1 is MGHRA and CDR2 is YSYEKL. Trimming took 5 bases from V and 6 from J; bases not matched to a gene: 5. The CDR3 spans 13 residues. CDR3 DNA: TGCGCCAGCAGCATCAGGGGGCGGCCTGAAGCTTTCTTT. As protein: CASSIRGRPEAFF.

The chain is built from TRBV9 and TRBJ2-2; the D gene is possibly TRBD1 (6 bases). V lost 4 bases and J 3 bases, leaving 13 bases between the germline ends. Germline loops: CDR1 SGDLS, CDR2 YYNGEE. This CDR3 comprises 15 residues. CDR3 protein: CASSPNRVDTGELFF. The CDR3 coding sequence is TGTGCCAGCAGCCCGAACAGGGTAGACACCGGGGAGCTGTTTTTT.

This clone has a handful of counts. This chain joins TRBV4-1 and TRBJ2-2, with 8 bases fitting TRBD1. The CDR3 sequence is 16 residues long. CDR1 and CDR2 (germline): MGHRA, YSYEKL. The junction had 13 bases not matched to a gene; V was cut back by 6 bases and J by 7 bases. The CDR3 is CASRNRGQDRHGELFF. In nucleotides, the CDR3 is TGCGCCAGCAGAAATAGGGGACAGGATAGACACGGGGAGCTGTTTTTT.